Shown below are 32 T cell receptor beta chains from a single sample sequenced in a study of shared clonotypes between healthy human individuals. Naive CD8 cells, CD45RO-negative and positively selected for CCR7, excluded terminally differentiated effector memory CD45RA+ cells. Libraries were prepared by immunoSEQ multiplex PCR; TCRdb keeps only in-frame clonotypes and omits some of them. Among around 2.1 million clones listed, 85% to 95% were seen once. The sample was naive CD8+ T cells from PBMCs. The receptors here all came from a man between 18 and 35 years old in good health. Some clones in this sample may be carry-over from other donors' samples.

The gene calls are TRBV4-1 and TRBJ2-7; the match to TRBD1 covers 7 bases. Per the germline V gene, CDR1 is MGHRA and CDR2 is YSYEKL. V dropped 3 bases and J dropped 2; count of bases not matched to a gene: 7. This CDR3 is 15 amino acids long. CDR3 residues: CASSHARTGTYEQYF. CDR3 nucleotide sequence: TGCGCCAGCAGCCATGCCCGGACAGGTACCTACGAGCAGTACTTC.

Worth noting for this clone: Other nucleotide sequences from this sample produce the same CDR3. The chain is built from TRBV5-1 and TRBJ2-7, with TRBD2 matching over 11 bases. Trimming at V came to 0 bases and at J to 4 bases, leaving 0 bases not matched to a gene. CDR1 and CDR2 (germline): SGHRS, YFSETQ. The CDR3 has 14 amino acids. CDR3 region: CASSLVAGGYEQYF. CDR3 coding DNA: TGCGCCAGCAGCTTGGTAGCGGGAGGGTACGAGCAGTACTTC.

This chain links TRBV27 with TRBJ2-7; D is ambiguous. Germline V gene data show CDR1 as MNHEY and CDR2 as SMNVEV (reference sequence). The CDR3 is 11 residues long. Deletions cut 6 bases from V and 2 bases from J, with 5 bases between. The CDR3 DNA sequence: TGTGCCAGCAGAACCCCCTACGAGCAGTACTTC. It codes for CASRTPYEQYF.

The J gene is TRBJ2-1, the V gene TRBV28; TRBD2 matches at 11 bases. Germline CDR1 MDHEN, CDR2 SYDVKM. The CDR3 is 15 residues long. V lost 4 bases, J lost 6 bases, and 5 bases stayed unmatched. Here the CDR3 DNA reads TGTGCCAGCAGTTCACTAGCGGGGGTGTTCAATGAGCAGTTCTTC. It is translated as CASSSLAGVFNEQFF.

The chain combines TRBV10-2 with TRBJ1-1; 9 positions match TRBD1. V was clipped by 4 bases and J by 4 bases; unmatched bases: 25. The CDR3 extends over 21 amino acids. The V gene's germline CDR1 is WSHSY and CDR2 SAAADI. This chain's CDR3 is CASSVEGLEGTGKSISTEAFF. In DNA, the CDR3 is TGCGCCAGCAGTGTGGAAGGATTGGAGGGGACAGGGAAATCTATTTCCACTGAAGCTTTCTTT.

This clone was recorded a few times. The chain's CDR3 is CASSLALPGEAFF. CDR3 bases: TGTGCCAGCAGCTTAGCGCTGCCCGGGGAAGCTTTCTTT. This chain connects TRBV7-9 to TRBJ1-1, with D hard to call. This CDR3 is built from 13 residues. From germline, CDR1 is SEHNR and CDR2 FQNEAQ (reference sequence). The ends were cut back, 0 bases at V and 8 bases at J, with 10 bases in the middle.

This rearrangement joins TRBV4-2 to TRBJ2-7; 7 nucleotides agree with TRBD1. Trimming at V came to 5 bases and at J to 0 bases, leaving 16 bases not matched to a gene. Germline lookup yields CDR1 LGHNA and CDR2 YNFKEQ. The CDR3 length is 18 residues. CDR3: CASSSRLFLPGGSYEQYF. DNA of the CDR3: TGTGCCAGCAGCTCCCGGCTCTTTCTACCAGGGGGCTCCTACGAGCAGTACTTC.

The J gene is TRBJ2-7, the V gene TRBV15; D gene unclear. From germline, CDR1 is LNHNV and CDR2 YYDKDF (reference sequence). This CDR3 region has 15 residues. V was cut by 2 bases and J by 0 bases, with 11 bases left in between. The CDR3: CATSRKTLSSYEQYF. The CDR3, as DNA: TGTGCCACCAGCAGAAAGACACTCAGCTCCTACGAGCAGTACTTC.

Here the CDR3 DNA reads TGTGCCAGCAGCTGGGGAGGGACAGCCTACGAGCAGTACTTC. This translates into CASSWGGTAYEQYF. The V gene is TRBV11-2, the J gene TRBJ2-5; possibly TRBD1 or TRBD2 for D (7 bases each). The DNA matches TRBJ2-7 better at its end, which makes the J call doubtful. In germline, CDR1 is SGHAT, CDR2 FQNNGV. The CDR3 sequence is 14 residues long.

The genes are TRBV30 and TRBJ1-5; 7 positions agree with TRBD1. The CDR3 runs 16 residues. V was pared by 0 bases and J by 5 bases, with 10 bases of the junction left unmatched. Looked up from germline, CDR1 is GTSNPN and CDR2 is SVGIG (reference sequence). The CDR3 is CAWSVGPGGYDQPQHF. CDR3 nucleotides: TGTGCCTGGAGTGTAGGTCCAGGGGGTTACGATCAGCCCCAGCATTTT.

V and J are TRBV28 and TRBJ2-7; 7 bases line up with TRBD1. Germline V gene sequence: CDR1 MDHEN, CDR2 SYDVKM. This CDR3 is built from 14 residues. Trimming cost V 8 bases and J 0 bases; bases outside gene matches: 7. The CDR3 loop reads CASENDRDSYEQYF. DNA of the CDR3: TGTGCCAGCGAGAACGACAGGGACTCCTACGAGCAGTACTTC.

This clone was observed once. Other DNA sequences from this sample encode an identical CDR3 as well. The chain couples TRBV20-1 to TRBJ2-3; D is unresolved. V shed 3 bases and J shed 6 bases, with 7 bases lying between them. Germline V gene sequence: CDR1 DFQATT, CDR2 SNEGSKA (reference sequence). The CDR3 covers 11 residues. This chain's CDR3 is CSARLRDTQYF. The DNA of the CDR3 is TGCAGTGCTAGGCTTCGCGATACGCAGTATTTT.

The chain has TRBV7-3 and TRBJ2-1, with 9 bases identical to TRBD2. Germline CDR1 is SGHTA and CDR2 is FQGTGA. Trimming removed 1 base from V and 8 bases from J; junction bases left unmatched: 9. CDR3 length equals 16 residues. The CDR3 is CASSLIGSGSLDEQFF. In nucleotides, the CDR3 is TGTGCCAGCAGCTTAATCGGTAGCGGGAGTCTGGATGAGCAGTTCTTC.

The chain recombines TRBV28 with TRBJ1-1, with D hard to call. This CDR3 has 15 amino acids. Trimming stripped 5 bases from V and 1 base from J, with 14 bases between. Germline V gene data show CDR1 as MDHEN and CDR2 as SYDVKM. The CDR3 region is CASSDSKEKNTEAFF. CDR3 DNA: TGTGCCAGCAGTGACTCCAAGGAGAAGAACACTGAAGCTTTCTTT.

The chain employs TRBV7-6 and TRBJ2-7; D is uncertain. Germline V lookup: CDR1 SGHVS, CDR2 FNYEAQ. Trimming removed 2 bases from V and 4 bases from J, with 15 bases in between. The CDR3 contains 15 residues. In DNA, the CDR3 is TGTGCCAGCAGCTTATCCACGTACAAAAGGTACGAGCAGTACTTC. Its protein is CASSLSTYKRYEQYF.

Written as DNA, the CDR3 is TGCGCCAGCAGTGTCCTATGCCCGGGGCCCTACGAGCAGTACTTC. Translated: CASSVLCPGPYEQYF. The V gene is TRBV10-1, the J gene TRBJ2-7; D could derive from TRBD1 or TRBD2 (5 bases each). The CDR3 length is 15 residues. Trimming cost V 4 bases and J 2 bases, with 15 bases left between them. From germline, CDR1 is WNHNN and CDR2 SYGVQD (reference sequence).

CDR3 nucleotides: TGTGCCAGCAGCACAACTCGATACAATGAGCAGTTCTTC. Amino acids: CASSTTRYNEQFF. The V call is TRBV7-2, the J call TRBJ2-1; D gene uncertain. Germline assignment: CDR1 SGHTA and CDR2 FQGNSA. CDR3 length equals 13 residues. Trimming took 5 bases from V and 4 from J, leaving 9 bases between them.

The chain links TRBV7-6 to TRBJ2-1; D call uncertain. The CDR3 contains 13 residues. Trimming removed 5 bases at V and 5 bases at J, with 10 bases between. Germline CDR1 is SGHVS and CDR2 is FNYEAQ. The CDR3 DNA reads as TGTGCCAGCAGCAGATTAACCAACAATGAGCAGTTCTTC. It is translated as CASSRLTNNEQFF.

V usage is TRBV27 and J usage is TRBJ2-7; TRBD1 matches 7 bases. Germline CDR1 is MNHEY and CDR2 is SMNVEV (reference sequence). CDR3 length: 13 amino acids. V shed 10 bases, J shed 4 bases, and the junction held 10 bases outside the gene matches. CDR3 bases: TGTGCCACCAGGGGGACGGCGTCTTACGAGCAGTACTTC. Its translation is CATRGTASYEQYF.

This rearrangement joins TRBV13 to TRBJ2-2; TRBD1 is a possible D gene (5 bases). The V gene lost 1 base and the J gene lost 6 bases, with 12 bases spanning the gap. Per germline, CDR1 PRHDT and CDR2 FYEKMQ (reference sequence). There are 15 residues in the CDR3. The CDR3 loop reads CASSLDVQGAGELFF. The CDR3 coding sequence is TGTGCCAGCAGCTTAGATGTCCAAGGGGCCGGGGAGCTGTTTTTT. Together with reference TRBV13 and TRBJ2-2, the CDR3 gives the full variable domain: AAGVIQSPRHLIKEKRETATLKCYPIPRHDTVYWYQQGPGQDPQFLISFYEKMQSDKGSIPDRFSAQQFSDYHSELNMSSLELGDSALYFCASSLDVQGAGELFFGEGSRLTVL.

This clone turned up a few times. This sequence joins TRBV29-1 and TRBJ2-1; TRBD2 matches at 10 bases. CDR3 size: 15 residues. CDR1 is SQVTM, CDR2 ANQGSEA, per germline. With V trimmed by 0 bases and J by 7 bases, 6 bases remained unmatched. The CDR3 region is CSVEDLAGVGNEQFF. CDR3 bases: TGCAGCGTTGAAGATCTAGCGGGAGTTGGGAATGAGCAGTTCTTC.

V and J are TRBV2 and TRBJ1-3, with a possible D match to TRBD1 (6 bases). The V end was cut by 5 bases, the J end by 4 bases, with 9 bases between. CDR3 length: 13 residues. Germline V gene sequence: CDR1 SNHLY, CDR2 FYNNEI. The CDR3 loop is CASSTGSGNTIYF. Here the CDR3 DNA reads TGTGCCAGCAGTACAGGGTCAGGAAACACCATATATTTT.

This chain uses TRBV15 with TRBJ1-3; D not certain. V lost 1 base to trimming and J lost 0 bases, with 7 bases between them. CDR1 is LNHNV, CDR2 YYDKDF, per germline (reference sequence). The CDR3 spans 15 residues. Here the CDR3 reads CATSRALSSGNTIYF. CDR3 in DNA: TGTGCCACCAGCAGAGCGTTGAGCTCTGGAAACACCATATATTTT.

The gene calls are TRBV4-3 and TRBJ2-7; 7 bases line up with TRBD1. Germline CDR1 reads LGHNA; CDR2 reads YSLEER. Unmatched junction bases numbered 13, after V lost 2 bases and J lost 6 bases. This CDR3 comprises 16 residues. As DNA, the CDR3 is TGCGCCAGCAGCCAAATCCTCGACAGGGAACTAGGCGAGCAGTACTTC. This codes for CASSQILDRELGEQYF.

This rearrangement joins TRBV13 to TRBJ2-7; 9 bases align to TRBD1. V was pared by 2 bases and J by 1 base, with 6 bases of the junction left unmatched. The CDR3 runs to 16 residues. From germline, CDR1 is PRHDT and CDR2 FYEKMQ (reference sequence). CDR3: CASSLRGQGTSYEQYF. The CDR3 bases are TGTGCCAGCAGCTTACGAGGACAGGGGACTTCCTACGAGCAGTACTTC.

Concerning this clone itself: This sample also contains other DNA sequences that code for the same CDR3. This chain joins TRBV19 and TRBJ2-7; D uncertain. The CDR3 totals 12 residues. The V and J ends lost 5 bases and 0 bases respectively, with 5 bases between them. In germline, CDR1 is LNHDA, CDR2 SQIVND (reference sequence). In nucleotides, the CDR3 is TGTGCCAGTAGTCCGGACTCCTACGAGCAGTACTTC. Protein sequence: CASSPDSYEQYF.

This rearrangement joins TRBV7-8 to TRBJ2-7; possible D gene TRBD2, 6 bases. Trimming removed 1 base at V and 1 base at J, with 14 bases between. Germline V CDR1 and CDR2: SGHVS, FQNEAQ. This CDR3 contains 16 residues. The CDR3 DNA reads TGTGCCAGCAGCTTAGGATGGCGGGGTCTTTCCTACGAGCAGTACTTC. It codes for CASSLGWRGLSYEQYF.

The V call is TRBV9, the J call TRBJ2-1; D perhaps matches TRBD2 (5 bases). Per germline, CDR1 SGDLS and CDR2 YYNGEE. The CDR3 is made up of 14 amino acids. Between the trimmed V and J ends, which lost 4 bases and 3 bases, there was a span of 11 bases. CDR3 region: CASSTFTSYNEQFF. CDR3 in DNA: TGTGCCAGCAGCACCTTTACTAGCTACAATGAGCAGTTCTTC.

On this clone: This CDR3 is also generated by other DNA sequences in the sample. The CDR3 sequence: CASSLRGPYEQYF. CDR3 in DNA: TGTGCCAGCAGCTTGAGGGGACCCTACGAGCAGTACTTC. This rearrangement joins TRBV7-8 to TRBJ2-7; D could derive from TRBD1 or TRBD2 (5 bases each). V dropped 3 bases and J dropped 2 bases, with 8 bases sitting between them. CDR1 and CDR2 (germline): SGHVS, FQNEAQ. This CDR3 comprises 13 residues.

CDR3 protein: CASSAWSGDRGGETQYF. Here the CDR3 DNA reads TGCGCCAGCAGCGCATGGTCGGGGGACCGAGGCGGTGAGACCCAGTACTTC. The V gene is TRBV5-1, the J gene TRBJ2-5, with a tentative D call TRBD2 (6 bases). CDR3 length: 17 residues. The V gene's germline CDR1 is SGHRS and CDR2 YFSETQ. V was shortened by 4 bases and J by 5 bases, with 24 bases between the two germline ends.

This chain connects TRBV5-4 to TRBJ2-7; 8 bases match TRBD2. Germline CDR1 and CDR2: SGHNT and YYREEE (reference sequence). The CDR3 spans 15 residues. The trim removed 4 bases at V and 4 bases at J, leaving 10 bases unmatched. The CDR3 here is CASSPQTGRGYEQYF. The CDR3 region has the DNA TGTGCCAGCAGCCCTCAAACCGGGAGGGGTTACGAGCAGTACTTC.

DNA of the CDR3: TGTGCCAGCAGCTTAGCGCGGGTCTACCTCCGTCGGGATACGCAGTATTTT. It specifies CASSLARVYLRRDTQYF. This chain uses TRBV7-2 with TRBJ2-3; D perhaps matches TRBD2 (5 bases). Germline CDR1 is SGHTA and CDR2 is FQGNSA. CDR3 size: 17 residues. Trimming removed 0 bases from V and 6 bases from J, with 19 bases in between. The variable domain in full, with the rest retrieved from reference TRBV7-2 and TRBJ2-3, is GAGVSQSPSNKVTEKGKDVELRCDPISGHTALYWYRQSLGQGLEFLIYFQGNSAPDKSGLPSDRFSAERTGGSVSTLTIQRTQQEDSAVYLCASSLARVYLRRDTQYFGPGTRLTVL.